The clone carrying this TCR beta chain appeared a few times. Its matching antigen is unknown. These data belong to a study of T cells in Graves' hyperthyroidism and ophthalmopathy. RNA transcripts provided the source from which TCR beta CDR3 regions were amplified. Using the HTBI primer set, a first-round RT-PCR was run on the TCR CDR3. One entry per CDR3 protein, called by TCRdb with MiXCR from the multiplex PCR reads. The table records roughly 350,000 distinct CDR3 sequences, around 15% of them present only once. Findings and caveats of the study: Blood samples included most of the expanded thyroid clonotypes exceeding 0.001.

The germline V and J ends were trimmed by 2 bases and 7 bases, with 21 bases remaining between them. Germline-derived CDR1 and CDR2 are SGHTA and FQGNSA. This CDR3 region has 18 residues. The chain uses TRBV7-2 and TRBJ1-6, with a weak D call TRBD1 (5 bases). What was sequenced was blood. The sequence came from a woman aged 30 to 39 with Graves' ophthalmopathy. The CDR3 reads CASSLSGFESGKNSPLHF. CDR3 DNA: TGTGCCAGCAGCTTAAGTGGATTCGAGTCAGGGAAAAATTCACCCCTCCACTTT.